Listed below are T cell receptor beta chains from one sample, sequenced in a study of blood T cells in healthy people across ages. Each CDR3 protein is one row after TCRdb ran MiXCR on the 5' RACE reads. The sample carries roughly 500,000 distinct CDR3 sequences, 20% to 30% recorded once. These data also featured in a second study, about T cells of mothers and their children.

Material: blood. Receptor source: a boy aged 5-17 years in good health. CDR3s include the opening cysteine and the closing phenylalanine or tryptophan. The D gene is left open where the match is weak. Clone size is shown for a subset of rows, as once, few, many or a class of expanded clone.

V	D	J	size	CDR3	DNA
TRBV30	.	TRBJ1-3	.	CAWFRGTPGNTIYF	TGTGCCTGGTTCAGGGGAACACCTGGAAACACCATATATTTT
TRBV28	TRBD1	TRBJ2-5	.	CASSLEGGAGETQYF	TGTGCCAGCAGTTTAGAAGGGGGCGCGGGAGAGACCCAGTACTTC
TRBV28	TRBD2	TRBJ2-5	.	CASSLKWWREDWETQYF	TGTGCCAGCAGTTTAAAATGGTGGCGGGAGGATTGGGAGACCCAGTACTTC
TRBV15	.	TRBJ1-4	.	CATSRVYRSNEKLFF	TGTGCCACCAGCAGAGTTTACAGGTCTAATGAAAAACTGTTTTTT
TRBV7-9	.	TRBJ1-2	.	CASSLADSTGLYGYTF	TGTGCCAGCAGCTTAGCGGACTCAACAGGGCTCTATGGCTACACCTTC
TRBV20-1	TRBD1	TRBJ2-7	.	CSAPSRDRGSEQYF	TGCAGTGCCCCTAGCCGGGACAGGGGGTCCGAGCAGTACTTC
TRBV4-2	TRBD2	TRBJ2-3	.	CASSQVTSGRAADTQYF	TGTGCCAGCAGCCAAGTTACTAGCGGGAGGGCAGCAGATACGCAGTATTTT
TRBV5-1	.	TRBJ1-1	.	CASSLGGRAGEAFF	TGCGCCAGCAGCTTGGGGGGCAGGGCGGGTGAAGCTTTCTTT
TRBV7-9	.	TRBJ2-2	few	CASSLAMTDSYTGELFF	TGTGCCAGCAGCTTAGCTATGACGGACAGTTACACCGGGGAGCTGTTTTTT
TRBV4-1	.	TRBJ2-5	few	CASSQDRELQETQYF	TGCGCCAGCAGCCAAGACAGGGAACTCCAAGAGACCCAGTACTTC